This T cell receptor (beta chain) was sequenced during a study of a mutant IDH1 vaccine in newly diagnosed glioma (dated by TCRdb to the early 2020s). About the full investigation: Of the roughly 31 treated patients, approximately 60% were male and about 40% were female, and the mean age was roughly 38 years. Peripheral blood was collected at six visits: V03 (baseline), V05, V07, V10, V12 and V13. For exploratory analyses, approximately 25 treated patients had longitudinal TCRB deep sequencing done wherever samples were available. Before enrollment, most patients had been given radiochemotherapy with temozolomide as standard therapy, while the rest had received either radiotherapy alone or temozolomide alone. General findings and caveats noted by the study authors: It was noted by the authors that analyses of patient blood samples could not be reproduced owing to sample limitations. PBMC samples for TCRB deep sequencing were selected based on availability. No apparent relationship was observed between pseudoprogression and alterations in the top peripheral T cell clonotypes detected by TCRB sequencing. Vaccine-induced immune responses across multiple MHC alleles were detected in over 80% of patients.

Libraries were built with the immunoSEQ multiplex PCR assay. The hsTCRB Kit was used according to the manufacturer's protocol to amplify rearranged TCR beta chain sequences. An Illumina MiSeq was used to sequence the TCRB libraries. In the authors' own workflow: The proprietary platform of the kit vendor was used for demultiplexing, trimming and gene mapping. The table was pulled from immuneACCESS by TCRdb, which kept in-frame rearrangements only. Such tables lose some clones; where checked, under half of the loss comes from unresolved V genes, and the rest has no known cause. V, J and clone size are those of that table, while D and trimming were read from the DNA. For this sample the table gives tens of thousands of clones, of which more than 85% were detected only once. The biggest ten clones account for approximately 9.2% of the sample. The meaning of the sample's time point label: baseline, week 1 (first vaccination visit). The sample's treatment or condition label, in plain terms: pre-vaccination baseline after standard-of-care therapy. The donors had newly diagnosed IDH1-mutant astrocytomas of WHO grade 3 or 4 that showed loss of nuclear ATRX. The samples were drawn from NOA16, a multicentre, single-arm, open-label phase I trial in Germany that tested a mutant IDH1 peptide vaccine in humans for the first time. For immunogenicity testing, the blood drawn at visit V03 was used as the baseline sample. Genomic DNA for TCRB sequencing was extracted from EDTA blood using the DNeasy Blood and Tissue Kit.

Concerning this clone: Its binding antigen is unknown. No base qualities exist here, and no much larger clone lies one base off it.

From its cysteine to its phenylalanine, the CDR3 spans 13 amino acids. Only the CDR3 DNA stays, 39 bases, in frame from base 1. The germline V gene yields SGHRS for CDR1 and YFSETQ for CDR2. Sequencing used PBMCs, obtained from a glioma patient treated with radiotherapy, temozolomide or both. This receptor was obtained from a man under 40 with glioma. The sequence links TRBV5-1 to TRBJ2-5; a confident D gene designation cannot be given. TRBJ2-7 matches the DNA end more closely, so the J call is doubtful. The sequenced DNA: TGCGCCAGCAGCTCCGATCCTAGGAACGAGCAGTACTTC. Translation gives CASSSDPRNEQYF.